Following are 27 T cell receptor beta chains from one sample sequenced in a study of shared clonotypes between healthy human individuals. Clones were read by immunoSEQ multiplex PCR, and TCRdb kept only the in-frame ones, dropping some. Among some 690,000 clones listed, around 91% were seen once. Sample: memory CD8+ T cells from PBMCs. Subset described: CD45RO+ cells pooled with CCR7-negative TemRA cells. All receptors derive from a man younger than 35 in good health. Some clones in this sample may be carry-over from other donors' samples.

The chain employs TRBV4-1 and TRBJ2-7; D is uncertain. The CDR3 runs 13 residues. Germline-derived CDR1 and CDR2 are MGHRA and YSYEKL. Trimming removed 1 base at V and 5 bases at J, with 9 bases between. Here the CDR3 reads CASSQGSGHEQYF. CDR3 nucleotide sequence: TGCGCCAGCAGCCAAGGATCGGGCCACGAGCAGTACTTC.

CDR3 in amino acids: CATMPRQRFYEQYF. The CDR3 DNA reads as TGTGCCACCATGCCCCGACAGCGCTTCTACGAGCAGTACTTC. The rearrangement joins TRBV6-5 to TRBJ2-7; D might be TRBD1 (5 bases). CDR1 MNHEY and CDR2 SVGAGI come from the germline V gene. The CDR3 contains 14 residues. The V end was cut by 10 bases, the J end by 3 bases, with 19 bases between.

J is TRBJ2-7 and V is TRBV15, with D possibly matching TRBD1 (5 bases). This CDR3 has 15 amino acids. Germline CDR1 and CDR2: LNHNV and YYDKDF (reference sequence). The V gene lost 0 bases and the J gene lost 1 base, with 10 bases spanning the gap. CDR3 DNA: TGTGCCACCAGCAGAGATGCAGGGTGGTCCTACGAGCAGTACTTC. Amino acids: CATSRDAGWSYEQYF. The full variable domain, its missing parts supplied by reference TRBV15 and TRBJ2-7, is DAMVIQNPRYQVTQFGKPVTLSCSQTLNHNVMYWYQQKSSQAPKLLFHYYDKDFNNEADTPDNFQSRRPNTSFCFLDIRSPGLGDTAMYLCATSRDAGWSYEQYFGPGTRLTVT.

CDR3 sequence: CASSEARIPWDTIYF. The CDR3 region has the DNA TGTGCCAGCAGTGAAGCCAGGATCCCGTGGGACACCATATATTTT. The chain has TRBV6-1 and TRBJ1-3; the D is unclear. V was shortened by 0 bases and J by 8 bases, with 14 bases between the two germline ends. Germline V gene sequence: CDR1 MNHNS, CDR2 SASEGT. The CDR3 contains 15 residues.

In regard to this clone: This sample includes further DNA sequences coding for the same CDR3. The V call is TRBV5-1, the J call TRBJ2-5, with 7 bases aligning to TRBD2. Looked up from germline, CDR1 is SGHRS and CDR2 is YFSETQ. V gave up 0 bases and J gave up 5 bases; unmatched junction bases: 4. There are 14 residues in the CDR3. The CDR3 coding sequence is TGCGCCAGCAGCTTGGCGGGGGGTGGCGAGACCCAGTACTTC. It codes for CASSLAGGGETQYF.

The chain joins TRBV15 to TRBJ1-1; D is possibly TRBD1 (5 bases). The CDR3 loop spans 16 amino acids. Trimming shortened V by 8 bases and J by 5 bases, and 24 bases separated the two germline ends. From germline, CDR1 is LNHNV and CDR2 YYDKDF (reference sequence). CDR3 bases: TGTGCCACCGGGGCCGGCACGGGGGGTGTGGGAACTGAAGCTTTCTTT. Its translation is CATGAGTGGVGTEAFF.

The V and J genes are TRBV19 and TRBJ2-4; D possibly corresponds to TRBD2 (6 bases). V was cut by 3 bases and J by 0 bases, with 18 bases left in between. The CDR3 contains 18 residues. Germline CDR1 reads LNHDA; CDR2 reads SQIVND (reference sequence). Here the CDR3 DNA reads TGTGCCAGTAGTATGGGAGCGGGTGTCCTCCTAGCCAAAAACATTCAGTACTTC. The encoded protein is CASSMGAGVLLAKNIQYF.

About this clone: An end of the junction does not agree with germline; a read error may underlie this. V is TRBV6-5 and J is TRBJ1-2, with a weak D call TRBD1 (6 bases). Germline V gives CDR1 MNHEY, CDR2 SVGAGI. This CDR3 is built from 13 residues. The CDR3 DNA is TGTGCCAGCAGTTACGGTTGGGGGCAGGATCTCGCCTTC. As protein: CASSYGWGQDLAF.

The J gene is TRBJ2-1, the V gene TRBV4-1; no definite D call. The V end was cut by 2 bases, the J end by 4 bases, with 0 bases between. Germline V gene sequence: CDR1 MGHRA, CDR2 YSYEKL. This CDR3 spans 11 amino acids. This chain's CDR3 is CASSQYNEQFF. CDR3 nucleotides: TGCGCCAGCAGCCAATACAATGAGCAGTTCTTC.

This chain connects TRBV27 to TRBJ1-5; tentatively, D is TRBD1 (5 bases). The germline gives CDR1 MNHEY, CDR2 SMNVEV (reference sequence). V was clipped by 6 bases and J by 7 bases, with 19 bases between them. CDR3 length equals 15 residues. The CDR3, as DNA: TGTGCCAGCAGCCCTTCCGGGACCTCCAGACAGCCCCAGCATTTT. This sequence encodes CASSPSGTSRQPQHF.

This clone has only one observation. This chain uses TRBV7-3 with TRBJ2-1; a possible D gene is TRBD2 (6 bases). The length of the CDR3 is 14 residues. Germline CDR1 reads SGHTA; CDR2 reads FQGTGA. V was pared by 2 bases and J by 7 bases, with 12 bases between. The CDR3 DNA sequence: TGTGCCAGCAGCTTAGATGGGCTAGCGAATGAGCAGTTCTTC. This sequence encodes CASSLDGLANEQFF.

This chain connects TRBV27 to TRBJ2-1; tentatively, D is TRBD1 (5 bases). This CDR3 contains 14 residues. The V gene lost 3 bases and the J gene lost 2 bases, with 8 bases spanning the gap. CDR1 is MNHEY and CDR2 is SMNVEV in the germline V gene (reference sequence). Here the CDR3 reads CASSFQGTYNEQFF. CDR3 nucleotides: TGTGCCAGCAGTTTTCAGGGAACCTACAATGAGCAGTTCTTC.

V and J are TRBV7-9 and TRBJ2-7, with a weak D call TRBD1 (6 bases). V dropped 4 bases and J dropped 4 bases, with 14 bases sitting between them. Per germline, CDR1 SEHNR and CDR2 FQNEAQ (reference sequence). The CDR3 loop spans 14 amino acids. The chain's CDR3 is CASSSPGHKYEQYF. CDR3 DNA: TGTGCCAGCAGCTCGCCGGGACATAAATACGAGCAGTACTTC.

The DNA of the CDR3 is TGTGCCAGCAGTTTAATTACCGGGACTAGCCGCGAGCAGTACTTC. Translated, it gives CASSLITGTSREQYF. V usage is TRBV27 and J usage is TRBJ2-7, with 9 bases identical to TRBD2. Germline V lookup: CDR1 MNHEY, CDR2 SMNVEV (reference sequence). J gave up 6 bases and V 2 bases, and 8 bases lay outside the gene matches. The CDR3 totals 15 residues.

Concerning this clone itself: The sample contains more than one DNA sequence encoding this CDR3. The chain recombines TRBV27 with TRBJ1-1; 9 nucleotides agree with TRBD1. V shed 0 bases, J shed 3 bases, and the junction held 5 bases outside the gene matches. The CDR3 is 16 residues long. Per the germline V gene, CDR1 is MNHEY and CDR2 is SMNVEV (reference sequence). DNA of the CDR3: TGTGCCAGCAGTTTATCGATAGGACAGGGGCACACTGAAGCTTTCTTT. Its protein is CASSLSIGQGHTEAFF.

The J gene is TRBJ1-6, the V gene TRBV5-6; the D gene is possibly TRBD1 (5 bases). V shed 1 base and J shed 4 bases, with 6 bases lying between them. The CDR3 is made up of 14 amino acids. CDR1 and CDR2 from the germline V gene are SGHDT and YYEEEE. This CDR3 is CASSLKGYNSPLHF. The CDR3 DNA is TGTGCCAGCAGCTTGAAGGGGTATAATTCACCCCTCCACTTT.

The chain joins TRBV5-6 to TRBJ1-1, with TRBD1 as a possible D gene (5 bases). V was pared by 3 bases and J by 5 bases, with 11 bases between. This CDR3 contains 13 residues. The germline CDR1 and CDR2 sequences are SGHDT and YYEEEE. The CDR3 protein is CASSYWGRTEAFF. CDR3 nucleotides: TGTGCCAGCAGCTACTGGGGGAGGACTGAAGCTTTCTTT.

This chain links TRBV29-1 with TRBJ2-7, with a possible D match to TRBD2 (5 bases). The V and J ends lost 5 bases and 7 bases respectively, with 9 bases between them. Germline V gene data show CDR1 as SQVTM and CDR2 as ANQGSEA. The CDR3 spans 10 residues. The DNA of the CDR3 is TGCAGCGTTTTTTCGGGGGAGCAGTACTTC. Amino acid sequence: CSVFSGEQYF.

In DNA, the CDR3 is TGTGCCAGCAGTGCGGCATTGACAACTAATGAAAAACTGTTTTTT. It specifies CASSAALTTNEKLFF. V usage is TRBV6-6 and J usage is TRBJ1-4, with unresolved D. CDR3 length: 15 residues. Germline V lookup: CDR1 MNHNY, CDR2 SVGAGI (reference sequence). Trimming stripped 5 bases from V and 0 bases from J, with 10 bases between.

The V and J genes are TRBV27 and TRBJ2-1, with no clear D. CDR1 MNHEY and CDR2 SMNVEV come from the germline V gene (reference sequence). The CDR3 covers 15 residues. V was cut by 1 base and J by 0 bases, with 7 bases left in between. This CDR3 reads CASSLWGSSYNEQFF. The CDR3 DNA sequence: TGTGCCAGCAGTTTATGGGGAAGCTCCTACAATGAGCAGTTCTTC.

V gene TRBV7-8 combines with J gene TRBJ2-7; D unresolved. Trimming left V 1 base short and J 4 bases short, with 23 bases between. Per germline, CDR1 SGHVS and CDR2 FQNEAQ. This CDR3 has 18 amino acids. CDR3: CASSLGRMGLGRGYEQYF. The CDR3 nucleotides are TGTGCCAGCAGCTTAGGTAGAATGGGGTTGGGTCGAGGTTACGAGCAGTACTTC.

Notes on this clone: Other DNA sequences in the sample encode the same CDR3. The rearrangement links TRBV27 to TRBJ2-7; maybe TRBD1 (6 bases). Germline assignment: CDR1 MNHEY and CDR2 SMNVEV (reference sequence). The CDR3 spans 13 residues. The V gene lost 3 bases and the J gene lost 4 bases, with 10 bases spanning the gap. CDR3 bases: TGTGCCAGCAGTTTTGGACAGACTTACGAGCAGTACTTC. It encodes CASSFGQTYEQYF.

This clone was detected only once. The V call is TRBV9, the J call TRBJ2-1; 8 bases map to TRBD2. CDR3 length: 15 residues. Germline CDR1 SGDLS, CDR2 YYNGEE. V gave up 3 bases and J gave up 9 bases; unmatched junction bases: 11. The CDR3 coding sequence is TGTGCCAGCAGCGGCTCGGGAGGGCCTAATGCTGAGCAGTTCTTC. This translates into CASSGSGGPNAEQFF.

The V gene is TRBV7-6, the J gene TRBJ2-1; D is ambiguous. Germline CDR1 reads SGHVS; CDR2 reads FNYEAQ. The CDR3 runs 15 residues. Trimming took 4 bases from V and 0 from J, leaving 10 bases between them. CDR3 DNA: TGTGCCAGCAGCTACGACGGAAGCTCCTACAATGAGCAGTTCTTC. Translated: CASSYDGSSYNEQFF.

In DNA, the CDR3 is TGTGCCAGCAGCCCCATTCAAGGACAGGGCGACACTGAAGCTTTCTTT. It specifies CASSPIQGQGDTEAFF. V and J are TRBV7-9 and TRBJ1-1, with 8 bases matching TRBD1. Germline CDR1 SEHNR, CDR2 FQNEAQ (reference sequence). There are 16 residues in the CDR3. The trim removed 5 bases at V and 3 bases at J, leaving 11 bases unmatched.

The genes are TRBV29-1 and TRBJ2-7; 7 bases are a match to TRBD1. Germline CDR1 is SQVTM and CDR2 is ANQGSEA. Trimming at V came to 6 bases and at J to 0 bases, leaving 14 bases not matched to a gene. This CDR3 has 16 residues. For the CDR3, the DNA is TGCAGCGTGAACGAGCGCAGGGGGATAAGCTCCTACGAGCAGTACTTC. Its translation is CSVNERRGISSYEQYF.

This chain links TRBV19 with TRBJ2-1; perhaps TRBD2 as D (5 bases). The CDR3 loop spans 13 amino acids. Germline assignment: CDR1 LNHDA and CDR2 SQIVND (reference sequence). V was clipped by 11 bases and J by 10 bases, with 21 bases between them. DNA of the CDR3: TGTGCCTGCCTTAGTAAACGGGATGGAGAGCAGTTCTTC. It translates to CACLSKRDGEQFF.